Following are 5 T cell receptor beta chains from one sample sequenced in a study of blood T cell repertoires in COVID-19. Profiling relied on immunoSEQ multiplex PCR, and the TCRdb table lists in-frame clones only, not all of them. There are just under 150,000 clones in the sample; around 90% occur only once, and 1.5% to 2% lies in the top ten. The sample consisted of peripheral blood. Every receptor here comes from a human donor in a cohort sampled during active COVID-19.

The chain has TRBV5-1 and TRBJ1-1; unclear D gene. This CDR3 has 15 residues. Trimming removed 0 bases at V and 3 bases at J, with 12 bases between. CDR1 and CDR2 (germline): SGHRS, YFSETQ. CDR3 protein: CASSLAQVGYTEAFF. The CDR3 DNA follows: TGCGCCAGCAGCTTGGCCCAGGTTGGATACACTGAAGCTTTCTTT. Supplemented by reference TRBV5-1 and TRBJ1-1, the full variable domain reads KAGVTQTPRYLIKTRGQQVTLSCSPISGHRSVSWYQQTPGQGLQFLFEYFSETQRNKGNFPGRFSGRQFSNSRSEMNVSTLELGDSALYLCASSLAQVGYTEAFFGQGTRLTVV.

The chain has TRBV19 and TRBJ1-1; D is possibly TRBD1 (5 bases). With 5 bases removed from V and 1 base from J, the gap between germline ends came to 11 bases. Germline CDR1 LNHDA, CDR2 SQIVND (reference sequence). The CDR3 loop spans 14 amino acids. CDR3: CASSADRGNTEAFF. Here the CDR3 DNA reads TGTGCCAGTAGTGCCGACAGAGGGAACACTGAAGCTTTCTTT.

The chain combines TRBV7-2 with TRBJ1-5; D perhaps matches TRBD1 (6 bases). Trimming pared 1 base from V and 0 bases from J, leaving 10 bases between. The CDR3 consists of 16 residues. The germline V gene encodes CDR1 SGHTA and CDR2 FQGNSA. In DNA form, the CDR3 reads TGTGCCAGCAGCTTAGTTGGGGGCCGTAGCAATCAGCCCCAGCATTTT. Translating it yields CASSLVGGRSNQPQHF.

This chain connects TRBV9 to TRBJ2-1; D possibly corresponds to TRBD2 (6 bases). This CDR3 is built from 16 residues. Germline-derived CDR1 and CDR2 are SGDLS and YYNGEE. V was clipped by 0 bases and J by 5 bases, with 15 bases between them. CDR3 DNA sequence: TGTGCCAGCAGCGTAGTGGCAATAGCGGCAGACAATGAGCAGTTCTTC. Encoded protein: CASSVVAIAADNEQFF.

The V call is TRBV6-5, the J call TRBJ2-1; 8 nucleotides line up with TRBD2. CDR1 is MNHEY and CDR2 is SVGAGI in the germline V gene. Unmatched junction bases numbered 6, after V lost 2 bases and J lost 6 bases. The CDR3 loop spans 15 amino acids. The CDR3 DNA reads TGTGCCAGCAGTTACGACGGGGGGGCCGCCAATGAGCAGTTCTTC. Encoded protein: CASSYDGGAANEQFF.